The clone carrying this T cell receptor beta chain was seen repeatedly, ten times or more. This sample is drawn from a study of T cells in Graves' hyperthyroidism and ophthalmopathy. Amplification of TCR beta CDR3 regions was performed using RNA transcripts as template. In the first-round RT-PCR of the TCR CDR3, the HTBI primer set was used. TCRdb passed the multiplex PCR reads through MiXCR, listing each CDR3 protein once. The repertoire holds about 160,000 distinct CDR3 sequences, with 9.4% as singletons. The sequenced sample was blood. The receptor was derived from a woman younger than 35 with Graves' hyperthyroidism that later progressed to Graves' ophthalmopathy.

The CDR3 region has the DNA TGTGCCAGCACGACAGGGTACACAGATACGCAGTATTTT. Its translation: CASTTGYTDTQYF. The chain uses TRBV2 and TRBJ2-3; 7 bases map to TRBD1. Germline V gene sequence: CDR1 SNHLY, CDR2 FYNNEI. The CDR3 totals 13 residues. V shed 7 bases and J 2 bases; nucleotides not matched to a gene: 3.